This T cell receptor (beta chain) was recorded in a study of post-analysis software for immune sequencing data. Whole-study context: The disease courses covered relapsing-remitting, secondary progressive and progressive-relapsing multiple sclerosis. Findings and caveats of the study: Diversity measured as normalized Chao1 was significantly lower in multiple sclerosis patients than in controls. TRBV5-6, TRBV5-1 and TRBV20-1 were among five TRBV segments more frequent in patients than controls.

The CDR3 totals 16 residues. Germline CDR1 is SGHTA and CDR2 is FQGNSA. The authors incorporated unique molecular identifiers into the TCR beta cDNA libraries. One entry per CDR3 protein results from TCRdb running MiXCR on the PCR reads. The table includes about 770,000 distinct CDR3 sequences, more than 45% detected once. In the case of this clonotype: Its antigen is not identified.

The V call is TRBV7-2, the J call TRBJ2-7, with 7 bases that match TRBD2. The end of the DNA is better explained by TRBJ2-5, so the J call may be wrong. This clonotype was sampled from a girl aged 10-17 years with multiple sclerosis. Material for sequencing was blood. The CDR3 loop reads CASSLVVFGGSGTQYF. CDR3 nucleotides: TGTGCCAGCAGCTTAGTAGTCTTTGGCGGGAGTGGGACCCAGTACTTC.